This T cell receptor (beta chain) appears in the sequencing data of a study of T cells in Graves' hyperthyroidism and ophthalmopathy. Findings and limits, study-wide: A model of 13 V-J pairs discriminated ophthalmopathy from stable hyperthyroidism.

The sample holds a few counts of this clonotype. Its antigen is currently unknown. The investigators amplified TCR beta CDR3 regions from RNA transcripts. When the TCR CDR3 underwent first-round RT-PCR, the HTBI primer set was used. TCRdb reanalysed the multiplex PCR reads using MiXCR and keeps one entry per CDR3 protein. Here the sample spans approximately 610,000 distinct CDR3 sequences, over 15% being singletons. CDR3 length: 13 residues. Germline V gene sequence: CDR1 LNHDA, CDR2 SQIVND (reference sequence). V was shortened by 3 bases and J by 3 bases, with 9 bases between the two germline ends. This TCR was recovered from a woman aged 18-30 years with Graves' hyperthyroidism. The genes are TRBV19 and TRBJ2-7; no clear D gene. Material: blood. CDR3 region: CASSIGGNYEQYF. The CDR3 nucleotides are TGTGCCAGTAGTATTGGCGGAAACTACGAGCAGTACTTC.